This T cell receptor (beta chain) came from a study of blood T cells in healthy people across ages. Then a second PCR, running roughly 6 to 11 cycles, was carried out with a sample-barcoded 5' primer and a J-beta primer mix. TCRdb re-called the 5' RACE reads with MiXCR, one entry per CDR3 protein. The table lists some 800,000 distinct CDR3 sequences, 20% to 25% of them singletons. The CDR3 extends over 15 amino acids. Germline-derived CDR1 and CDR2 are SGHVS and FQNEAQ. The V and J ends lost 0 bases and 6 bases respectively, with 11 bases between them. In addition, the sample was reused for a study of T cells of mothers and their children.

Sequencing used blood. This chain joins TRBV7-8 and TRBJ2-2; D may be TRBD1 (5 bases). The origin of this receptor is a boy aged 5-17 years in good health. CDR3 protein: CASSLAGRDSGELFF. In DNA form, the CDR3 reads TGTGCCAGCAGCTTAGCGGGCAGGGATTCCGGGGAGCTGTTTTTT.